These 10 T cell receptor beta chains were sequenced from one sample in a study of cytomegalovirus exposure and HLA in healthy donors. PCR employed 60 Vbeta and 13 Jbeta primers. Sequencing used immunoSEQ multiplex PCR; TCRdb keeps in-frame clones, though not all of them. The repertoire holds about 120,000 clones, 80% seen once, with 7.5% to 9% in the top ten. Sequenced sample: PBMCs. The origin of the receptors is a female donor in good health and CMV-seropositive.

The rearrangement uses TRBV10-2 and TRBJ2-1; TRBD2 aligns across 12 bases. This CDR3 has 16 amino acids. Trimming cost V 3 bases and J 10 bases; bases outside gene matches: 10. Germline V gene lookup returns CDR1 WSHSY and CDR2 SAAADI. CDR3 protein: CASSERSSGGAREQFF. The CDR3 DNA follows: TGCGCCAGCAGTGAAAGGTCTAGCGGGGGGGCACGGGAGCAGTTCTTC.

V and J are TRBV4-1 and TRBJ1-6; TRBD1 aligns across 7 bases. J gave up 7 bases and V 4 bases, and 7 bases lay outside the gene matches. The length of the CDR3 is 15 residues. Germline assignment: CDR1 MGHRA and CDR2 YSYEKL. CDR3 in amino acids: CASSPLDRVNSPLHF. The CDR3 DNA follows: TGCGCCAGCAGCCCGTTAGACAGGGTAAATTCACCCCTCCACTTT.

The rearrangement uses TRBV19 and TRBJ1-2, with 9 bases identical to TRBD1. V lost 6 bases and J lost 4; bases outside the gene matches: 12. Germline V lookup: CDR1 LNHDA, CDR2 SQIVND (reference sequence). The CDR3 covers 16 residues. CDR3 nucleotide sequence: TGTGCCAGTAGCACTACAGGGGGCGCGTTGGGCTATGGCTACACCTTC. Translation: CASSTTGGALGYGYTF.

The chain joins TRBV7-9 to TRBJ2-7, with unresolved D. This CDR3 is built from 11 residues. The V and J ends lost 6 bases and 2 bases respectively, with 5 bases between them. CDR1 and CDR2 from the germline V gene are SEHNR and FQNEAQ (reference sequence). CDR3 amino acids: CASSTAYEQYF. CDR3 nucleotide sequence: TGTGCCAGCAGTACAGCCTACGAGCAGTACTTC.

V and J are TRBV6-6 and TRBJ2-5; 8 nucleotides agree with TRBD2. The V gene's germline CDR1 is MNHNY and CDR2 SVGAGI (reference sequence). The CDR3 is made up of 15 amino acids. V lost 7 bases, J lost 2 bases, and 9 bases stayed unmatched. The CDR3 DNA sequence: TGTGCCAGCATTTATTCCGGGGGGGGACAAGAGACCCAGTACTTC. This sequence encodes CASIYSGGGQETQYF.

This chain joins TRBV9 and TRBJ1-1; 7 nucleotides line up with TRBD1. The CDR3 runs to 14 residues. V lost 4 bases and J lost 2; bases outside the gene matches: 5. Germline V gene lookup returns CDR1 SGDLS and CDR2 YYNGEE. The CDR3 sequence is CASSPTGVNTEAFF. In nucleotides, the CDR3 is TGTGCCAGCAGCCCCACAGGGGTAAACACTGAAGCTTTCTTT.

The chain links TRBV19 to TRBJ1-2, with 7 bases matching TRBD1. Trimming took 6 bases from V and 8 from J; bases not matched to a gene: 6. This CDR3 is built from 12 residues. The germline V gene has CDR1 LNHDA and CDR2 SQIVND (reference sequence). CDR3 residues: CASRLTGQGYTF. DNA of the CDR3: TGTGCCAGTAGACTGACAGGGCAAGGCTACACCTTC.

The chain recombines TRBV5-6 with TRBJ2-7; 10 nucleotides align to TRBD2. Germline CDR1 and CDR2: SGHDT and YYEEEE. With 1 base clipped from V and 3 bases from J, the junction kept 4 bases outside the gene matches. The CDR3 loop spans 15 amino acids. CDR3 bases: TGTGCCAGCAGCTTGAGAGCGGGGGGGCTCTACGAGCAGTACTTC. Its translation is CASSLRAGGLYEQYF.

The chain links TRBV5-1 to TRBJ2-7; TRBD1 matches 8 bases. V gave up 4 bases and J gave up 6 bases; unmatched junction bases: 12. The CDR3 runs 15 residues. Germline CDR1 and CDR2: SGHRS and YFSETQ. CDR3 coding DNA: TGCGCCAGCAGCCCGCCCGGACAGGGAAGCCTCGAGCAGTACTTC. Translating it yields CASSPPGQGSLEQYF.

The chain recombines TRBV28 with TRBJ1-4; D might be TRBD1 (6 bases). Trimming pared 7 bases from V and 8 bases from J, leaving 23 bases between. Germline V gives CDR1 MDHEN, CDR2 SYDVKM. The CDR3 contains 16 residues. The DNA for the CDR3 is TGTGCCAGCATAACACAGGGAGGGCCAATAGGCGAAAAACTGTTTTTT. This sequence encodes CASITQGGPIGEKLFF.